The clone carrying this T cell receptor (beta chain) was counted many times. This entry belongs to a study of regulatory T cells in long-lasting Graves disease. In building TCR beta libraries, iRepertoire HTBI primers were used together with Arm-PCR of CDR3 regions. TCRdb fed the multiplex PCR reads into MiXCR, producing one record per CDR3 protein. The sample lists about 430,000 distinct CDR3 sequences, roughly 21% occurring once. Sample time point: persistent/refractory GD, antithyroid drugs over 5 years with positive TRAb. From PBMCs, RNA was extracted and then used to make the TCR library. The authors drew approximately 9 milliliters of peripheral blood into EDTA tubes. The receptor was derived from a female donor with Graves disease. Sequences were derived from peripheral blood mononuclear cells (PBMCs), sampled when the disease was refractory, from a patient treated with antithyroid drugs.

CDR3 in DNA: TGTGCCACCAGCAGATACCGGGACCCCGGCGTGAACACTGAAGCTTTCTTT. Translating gives CATSRYRDPGVNTEAFF. The chain is built from TRBV15 and TRBJ1-1; tentatively, D is TRBD1 (5 bases). V lost 2 bases and J lost 0, with 16 bases in between. The CDR3 has 17 residues. CDR1 is LNHNV, CDR2 YYDKDF, per germline (reference sequence). The whole variable domain, filled in from reference TRBV15 and TRBJ1-1, reads DAMVIQNPRYQVTQFGKPVTLSCSQTLNHNVMYWYQQKSSQAPKLLFHYYDKDFNNEADTPDNFQSRRPNTSFCFLDIRSPGLGDTAMYLCATSRYRDPGVNTEAFFGQGTRLTVV.